The entry below describes one TCR beta chain. This clone was seen a few times. The antigen this receptor binds is unknown. The record has no base qualities; no much larger clone is one base away. The entire amount of isolated RNA was reverse transcribed using the High Capacity cDNA Reverse Transcription Kit, so the sequenced TCRB transcripts were expressed ones. Deep immunoSEQ sequencing was performed on naive, central memory and regulatory T cell samples, with an average of approximately 4 million total reads per sample. Sorted cells were lysed in RLT buffer and RNA was extracted with DNase-treated RNeasy Micro or Mini kits, depending on cell number. To prevent cross-contamination, every cell subset was processed on its own, while patient and healthy donor samples were processed together. Using the immunoSEQ multiplex PCR, TCRB sequences were amplified from cDNA into 87-bp fragments spanning the CDR3 region. Sequencing of the amplicons was performed on the Illumina HiSeq platform. Regarding the original processing steps: Synthetic template baselines were used to correct PCR bias computationally, reads within Hamming distance 2 were collapsed, and singletons that could not be merged were discarded. Reads were aligned against IMGT so that V, D and J genes, CDR3 length and insertions or deletions at six rearrangement sites could be assigned. Within each subset, clonotype counts were normalized to sorted cell number, and only after that were true diversity and Gini coefficients computed with the tcR R package. The overlap coefficient, calculated on TCRB nucleotide sequences, was used to measure repertoire sharing. TCRdb obtained this table from immuneACCESS and retained in-frame rearrangements with V and J assigned. These tables miss some clones; where compared with another copy, unresolved V genes account for less than half of the shortfall, and the remainder is unexplained. V and J calls and clone size are given by that table; D and trimming were obtained from the DNA. The sample table records under 250,000 clones; roughly 11% of these occur just once. The ten largest account for over 1% of the sample.

The CDR3 has 14 amino acids, counting the end cysteine and phenylalanine. CDR3 DNA is the only sequence kept; it has 42 bases, read in frame from the first base. Compared with germline, V lacks 2 bases and J lacks 9 bases; bases without a gene match: 6. From the germline V gene (reference sequence), CDR1 is SEHNR and CDR2 is FQNEAQ. This specimen comes from a study of beta chain features in type 1 diabetes (dated by TCRdb to 2016 to 2018). For the wider study: No differences in mean age, gender distribution, total cell number or subset yield were found between patients and healthy donors. A total of approximately 100 million sorted cells were examined across all samples, and the number of cells per subset was strongly correlated with RNA yield. The study compared TCRB repertoires of sorted circulating CD4+ T cell subsets between recently diagnosed type 1 diabetes patients and matched healthy donors. Regulatory and stem cell-like memory subsets were obtained from only 8 patients and about 8 healthy donors, while naive and central memory subsets were obtained from all 28 donors.

From each donor, a single peripheral blood sample of 90 to 150 mL on average was drawn into heparinised tubes. Using a panel that included CD45RO, CCR7, CD25, CD127, CD95 and CD27, naive, central memory, regulatory and stem cell-like memory CD4+ T cells were sorted on a BD FACSAria II. Every sorted population had a purity above 98%. Right away, PBMCs were isolated by Lymphoprep density gradient centrifugation and were stained directly, with no culture step. Samples were stained and sorted in pairs, with one healthy donor and one patient per experiment, so that batch effects were minimized. Beyond this particular receptor, the publication reports: Naive, central memory and regulatory TCRB repertoires appeared more similar among patients than among healthy donors. In all four CD4+ subsets, TCRB CDR3 length was moderately but significantly shorter in type 1 diabetes patients. At VDJ recombination sites, type 1 diabetes patients had fewer insertions and more deleted nucleotides, which implies abnormalities in thymic rearrangement. Because cDNA was sequenced instead of genomic DNA, activated cells with high expression could be over-represented, although the groups did not differ in activation or CD3 levels. HLA sub-analyses involved small numbers of individuals, so any influence of HLA type on TCRB rearrangement remained unresolved. PCR might favor shorter templates, but patient and control samples were amplified and corrected together, so any skew would affect both groups equally.

In this chain, TRBV7-9 is recombined with TRBJ2-3, with 9 junctional bases fitting TRBD2. The receptor was isolated from a man younger than 35 in good health. Sequenced: central memory CD4+ T cells from blood. Read as DNA, the sequence is TGTGCCAGCAGCTTAATACTAGCGGGCCCCACGCAGTATTTT. Its amino acids are CASSLILAGPTQYF.